This is a list of T cell receptor beta chains from one sample in a study of blood T cell repertoires in COVID-19. The assay was immunoSEQ multiplex PCR, and TCRdb's table has in-frame clones only and misses some. The data show under 250,000 clones, with over 80% seen just once and 5.5% to 7.5% held by the top ten. Sequenced sample: peripheral blood. The origin of the receptors is a woman aged 55-70 years with active or convalescent COVID-19. CDR3s include the opening cysteine and the closing phenylalanine or tryptophan. Fields, in order: J gene, V gene, clone size, D gene, CDR3 DNA, CDR3 protein. The D gene is left open where the match is weak. Expanded clones get a size class; other rows say once, few or many, or leave the size out.

TRBJ1-2,TRBV27,few,NA,TGTGCCAGCAGTCCCAGCGGGGGTGGCTACACCTTC,CASSPSGGGYTF
TRBJ1-6,TRBV5-8,NA,NA,TGTGCCAGCAGCTTGTACAGGGATCGTTCACCCCTCCACTTT,CASSLYRDRSPLHF
TRBJ1-2,TRBV19,NA,NA,TGTGCCAGTAGTAAACAGGGCTACTATGGCTACACCTTC,CASSKQGYYGYTF
TRBJ2-7,TRBV5-1,NA,NA,TGCGCCAGCAGCTTGACAGGGAACGCCTACAACGAGCAGTACTTC,CASSLTGNAYNEQYF
TRBJ2-1,TRBV7-2,NA,TRBD2,TGTGCCAGCAGCTTAGCGATAGCGGGAGCCTACAATGAGCAGTTCTTC,CASSLAIAGAYNEQFF
TRBJ2-7,TRBV9,NA,TRBD2,TGTGCCAGCAGCGTAGGGTCCCTCGCGTCGGTAGCGGGAGGGCTCCACGAGCAGTACTTC,CASSVGSLASVAGGLHEQYF
TRBJ2-3,TRBV6-1,NA,NA,TGTGCCAGCAGTGACGGCCTTGGGCTTCGCAGCACAGATACGCAGTATTTT,CASSDGLGLRSTDTQYF
TRBJ2-2,TRBV7-9,NA,TRBD1,TGTGCCAGAAGTGGGACAGGCGACACCGGGGAGCTGTTTTTT,CARSGTGDTGELFF
TRBJ1-5,TRBV27,NA,TRBD1,TGTGCCAGCAGTCCCGGGACAGGTTGGGATCAGCCCCAGCATTTT,CASSPGTGWDQPQHF
TRBJ2-2,TRBV19,NA,NA,TGTGCCAGTAGTATGAGGGCAGGTGGAGACACCGGGGAGCTGTTTTTT,CASSMRAGGDTGELFF
TRBJ2-3,TRBV14,NA,TRBD1,TGTGCCAGCAGCCAGAACAGGGGATATACGCAGTATTTT,CASSQNRGYTQYF
TRBJ1-1,TRBV3-1/TRBV3-2,NA,NA,TGTGCCAGCAGCCAATATGGGCGGGGGAACACTGAAGCTTTCTTT,CASSQYGRGNTEAFF
TRBJ2-2,TRBV29-1,NA,TRBD1,TGCAGCGCTAGGACAGGCACCACCGGGGAGCTGTTTTTT,CSARTGTTGELFF
TRBJ2-1,TRBV4-2,once,TRBD2,TGTGCCAGCAGCCAATTACCCGGGACTAGACACAATGAGCAGTTCTTC,CASSQLPGTRHNEQFF
TRBJ2-3,TRBV15,NA,NA,TGTGCCACCAGGGCTTCTGGGCTCACAGATACGCAGTATTTT,CATRASGLTDTQYF
TRBJ1-4,TRBV5-1,NA,NA,TGCGCCAGCAGCGTGGGGCGGCAGATTAATGAAAAACTGTTTTTT,CASSVGRQINEKLFF
TRBJ1-6,TRBV6-5,NA,TRBD1,TGTGCCAGCAGACCTTACAGGGGATCACCCCTCCACTTT,CASRPYRGSPLHF
TRBJ2-5,TRBV4-1,NA,NA,TGCGCCAGCAGCCAAGGGGGGGACCCCGGAGGAGAGACCCAGTACTTC,CASSQGGDPGGETQYF
TRBJ2-7,TRBV6-5,NA,NA,TGTGCCAGCAGGGCCCGGGACTTAACCTACGAGCAGTACTTC,CASRARDLTYEQYF
TRBJ1-6,TRBV28,NA,NA,TGTGCCAGCAGGTCCAGTAATTCACCCCTCCACTTT,CASRSSNSPLHF
TRBJ2-1,TRBV7-2,NA,NA,TGTGCCAGCAGCTTAGGCAGGGTCAATGAGCAGTTCTTC,CASSLGRVNEQFF
TRBJ1-2,TRBV5-4,NA,TRBD1,TGTGCCAGCAGCCAGGACAGGTGGGGGGGCTACACCTTC,CASSQDRWGGYTF
TRBJ1-2,TRBV2,NA,NA,TGTGCCAGCAGCGTAGGTGACTGGGCGGGCGGAGGCTACACCTTC,CASSVGDWAGGGYTF
TRBJ1-5,TRBV19,NA,NA,TGTGCCAGTACCCCTTCGACGGGCGGGAGCAATCAGCCCCAGCATTTT,CASTPSTGGSNQPQHF
TRBJ1-3,TRBV5-1,NA,TRBD1,TGCGCCAGCAGCTTGGAGGGGGCTATGGGAAACACCATATATTTT,CASSLEGAMGNTIYF
TRBJ1-3,TRBV28,NA,NA,TGTGCCAGCTTTGACGGACTCTCTGGAAACACCATATATTTT,CASFDGLSGNTIYF
TRBJ2-5,TRBV11-3,NA,TRBD1,TGTGCCAGCAGCCCCGGGGTGGGACAGAGAGAGACCCAGTACTTC,CASSPGVGQRETQYF
TRBJ1-2,TRBV13,NA,TRBD1,TGTGCCAGCAGCTTATCCGGGCCCGGGACAGGTTTTTTCTATGGCTACACCTTC,CASSLSGPGTGFFYGYTF
TRBJ2-1,TRBV4-1,NA,NA,TGCGCCAGCAGCCGAACACCTCGGGGGGCCCTCTACAATGAGCAGTTCTTC,CASSRTPRGALYNEQFF
TRBJ1-6,TRBV28,NA,NA,TGTGCCAGCACCACGGGAGGGCCGAATAATTCACCCCTCCACTTT,CASTTGGPNNSPLHF
TRBJ2-3,TRBV28,once,NA,TGTGCCAGCAGTTTGAGTCCAGGGCAAAATACGCAGTATTTT,CASSLSPGQNTQYF
TRBJ1-1,TRBV18,NA,NA,TGTGCCAGCTCACCAATCTTAACTGAAGCTTTCTTT,CASSPILTEAFF
TRBJ2-1,TRBV7-8,NA,TRBD2,TGTGCCAGCAGCGCACCCAGACTAGCGGGATTTCATGAGCAGTTCTTC,CASSAPRLAGFHEQFF
TRBJ2-3,TRBV6-5,NA,TRBD1,TGTGCCAGCAGACCGGGACAGGGGAACACAGATACGCAGTATTTT,CASRPGQGNTDTQYF
TRBJ2-1,TRBV2,NA,TRBD2,TGTGCCAGCAGTGCAACTAGCGGGGGTTACAATGAGCAGTTCTTC,CASSATSGGYNEQFF
TRBJ1-1,TRBV5-3,NA,NA,TGTGCCAGAAGCTTTTTTGGAACGGACAGTGTCTCGGACACTGAAGCTTTCTTT,CARSFFGTDSVSDTEAFF
TRBJ2-3,TRBV4-1,once,TRBD2,TGCGCCAGCAGCCAAGACGGTAGCGGGGGGGCCCGGAATACGCAGTATTTT,CASSQDGSGGARNTQYF
TRBJ2-2,TRBV19,NA,TRBD2,TGTGCCAGTAGTAAGACTAGCGGGGGGGCTGGCACCGGGGAGCTGTTTTTT,CASSKTSGGAGTGELFF
TRBJ2-6,TRBV28,NA,NA,TGTGCCAGCGGGAGGGAGGGGGTCTACTCTGGGGCCAACGTCCTGACTTTC,CASGREGVYSGANVLTF
TRBJ2-3,TRBV19,NA,NA,TGTGCCAGTACCGGGGCGCGGGATTCAGATACGCAGTATTTT,CASTGARDSDTQYF
TRBJ2-3,TRBV6-5,NA,TRBD1,TGTGCCAGCAGCCCGGGGACAGCCAGCACAGATACGCAGTATTTT,CASSPGTASTDTQYF
TRBJ2-1,TRBV7-3,NA,TRBD2,TGTGCCAGCAGCTTCACTAGCGGGGGCAATGAGCAGTTCTTC,CASSFTSGGNEQFF
TRBJ1-4,TRBV3-1/TRBV3-2,NA,NA,TGTGCCAGCAGCAGTCCCGGGACACAGGTTTTT,CASSSPGTQVF
TRBJ1-1,TRBV7-2,NA,TRBD1,TGTGCCAGCAGCTTAGGACAGGGCACTGAAGCTTTCTTT,CASSLGQGTEAFF
TRBJ1-2,TRBV6-6,NA,NA,TGTGCCAGCAGTTACATCGGGAGGCTACATGGCTACACCTTC,CASSYIGRLHGYTF
TRBJ2-5,TRBV7-9,NA,TRBD2,TGTGCCAGCAGCCCTAGCGGTATTGGGACCCAGTACTTC,CASSPSGIGTQYF
TRBJ2-3,TRBV19,NA,TRBD2,TGTGCCAGTAGGACTATAGCGGGAAGCACAGATACGCAGTATTTT,CASRTIAGSTDTQYF
TRBJ2-1,TRBV19,NA,NA,TGTGCCAGTAGTCCACAAAAGGGGAACAATGAGCAGTTCTTC,CASSPQKGNNEQFF
TRBJ1-4,TRBV6-1,once,TRBD1,TGTGCCAGCAGTGAACAGGGGGCTGGGGAAAAACTGTTTTTT,CASSEQGAGEKLFF
TRBJ1-2,TRBV5-8,NA,TRBD1,TGTGCCAGCAGCTTGAGCCGGACAGGGGAAATCTATGGCTACACCTTC,CASSLSRTGEIYGYTF
TRBJ1-2,TRBV3-1/TRBV3-2,NA,TRBD1,TGTGCCAGCAGCCAAGACAGCAGGGGGAGCGGCTACACCTTC,CASSQDSRGSGYTF
TRBJ2-7,TRBV5-8,NA,NA,TGTGCCAGCAGCGACAGGTTCTCCTACGAGCAGTACTTC,CASSDRFSYEQYF
TRBJ1-1,TRBV29-1,few,NA,TGCAGCGTTGCAGGGCGGTCTCGAAGTGAAGCTTTCTTT,CSVAGRSRSEAFF
TRBJ2-5,TRBV27,few,TRBD2,TGTGCCAGCTGGACTAGCGGGGGGGGTAAGACCCAGTACTTC,CASWTSGGGKTQYF
TRBJ2-7,TRBV13,NA,TRBD2,TGTGCCAGCAGCTCAGAGACTAGCGGGGCTTCCTACGAGCAGTACTTC,CASSSETSGASYEQYF
TRBJ1-5,TRBV28,NA,NA,TGTGCCAGCAGTTTATCGACAGGCCATGGCAATCAGCCCCAGCATTTT,CASSLSTGHGNQPQHF
TRBJ1-4,TRBV5-6,NA,TRBD1,TGTGCCAGCACGGTGACAGGGTTAAATGAAAAACTGTTTTTT,CASTVTGLNEKLFF
TRBJ1-3,TRBV19,NA,NA,TGTGCCAGTAGTACAGGGAAAACTGGAAACACCATATATTTT,CASSTGKTGNTIYF
TRBJ1-6,TRBV5-4,few,NA,TGTGCCAGCAGCCTGGGACGGAGGAATTCACCCCTCCACTTT,CASSLGRRNSPLHF
TRBJ1-6,TRBV2,NA,NA,TGTGCCAGCAGTGAATGGGGGGGAACTAATTCACCCCTCCACTTT,CASSEWGGTNSPLHF